These 22 T cell receptor beta chains originate from one sample sequenced in a study of control samples from healthy donors and cancer patients. Method: immunoSEQ multiplex PCR; TCRdb's copy keeps in-frame clones and lacks some. This sample has approximately 82,000 clones, with over 75% found just once. The sample taken for sequencing was blood. The receptors derive from a man over 45 in good health.

This clone was seen more than once but under ten times. V is TRBV28 and J is TRBJ2-7; a weak D match, TRBD1 (6 bases). With 4 bases removed from V and 5 bases from J, the gap between germline ends came to 6 bases. The CDR3 is made up of 11 amino acids. CDR1 is MDHEN, CDR2 SYDVKM, per germline. CDR3 amino acids: CASSWTDEQYF. CDR3 sequence (DNA): TGTGCCAGCAGTTGGACAGACGAGCAGTACTTC. The entire variable domain, with the rest obtained from reference TRBV28 and TRBJ2-7, is as follows: DVKVTQSSRYLVKRTGEKVFLECVQDMDHENMFWYRQDPGLGLRLIYFSYDVKMKEKGDIPEGYSVSREKKERFSLILESASTNQTSMYLCASSWTDEQYFGPGTRLTVT.

The chain uses TRBV19 and TRBJ1-4; D remains unclear. Trimming removed 6 bases at V and 4 bases at J, with 18 bases between. Per the germline V gene, CDR1 is LNHDA and CDR2 is SQIVND (reference sequence). The CDR3 sequence is 16 residues long. CDR3 sequence (DNA): TGTGCCAGTAGCCCCAAATCGAAAGGATTTAATGAAAAACTGTTTTTT. Translating gives CASSPKSKGFNEKLFF.

The chain joins TRBV9 to TRBJ1-5; TRBD1 might be the D (5 bases). This CDR3 has 14 amino acids. Germline loops: CDR1 SGDLS, CDR2 YYNGEE. The germline V and J ends were trimmed by 1 base and 7 bases, with 12 bases remaining between them. The CDR3 reads CASSVSAGGQPQHF. Here the CDR3 DNA reads TGTGCCAGCAGCGTATCAGCGGGGGGGCAGCCCCAGCATTTT.

The V and J genes are TRBV3-1 (or the pseudogene TRBV3-2) and TRBJ1-1, with D tentatively TRBD1 (5 bases). The CDR3 consists of 15 residues. CDR1 and CDR2 (germline): LGHDT, YNNKEL (reference sequence). Trimming shortened V by 4 bases and J by 2 bases, and 14 bases separated the two germline ends. As DNA, the CDR3 is TGTGCCAGCAGCCGTCTAGGGGCGGAAAACACTGAAGCTTTCTTT. Amino acid sequence: CASSRLGAENTEAFF.

CDR3 residues: CASSPFAGGPSSTDTQYF. The CDR3 nucleotides read TGTGCCAGCTCACCGTTTGCGGGGGGCCCCTCTAGCACAGATACGCAGTATTTT. The V call is TRBV18, the J call TRBJ2-3, with 8 bases identical to TRBD2. CDR3 length equals 18 residues. After removal of 3 bases from V and 0 bases from J, the junction contained 11 bases not matched to a gene. The germline CDR1 and CDR2 sequences are KGHSH and LQKENI.

The chain recombines TRBV30 with TRBJ1-1; D not resolved. Per germline, CDR1 GTSNPN and CDR2 SVGIG (reference sequence). The CDR3 loop spans 14 amino acids. V dropped 4 bases and J dropped 3 bases, with 15 bases sitting between them. DNA of the CDR3: TGTGCCTGGACCAAAGGGAGCGGGGACACTGAAGCTTTCTTT. This codes for CAWTKGSGDTEAFF.

A few counts support this clone. The V gene is TRBV5-1, the J gene TRBJ2-1; tentative D call: TRBD2 (6 bases). Trimming shortened V by 3 bases and J by 1 base, and 17 bases separated the two germline ends. This CDR3 is built from 17 residues. Per the germline V gene, CDR1 is SGHRS and CDR2 is YFSETQ. CDR3 sequence (DNA): TGCGCCAGCAGCTCCCTGGGCGGGGCGGTATCCTACAATGAGCAGTTCTTC. Protein: CASSSLGGAVSYNEQFF.

The rearrangement joins TRBV12-3 or TRBV12-4 to TRBJ1-4, with D unclear. The length of the CDR3 is 13 residues. V dropped 3 bases and J dropped 5 bases, with 7 bases sitting between them. CDR3 in amino acids: CASSFTDNEKLFF. The CDR3 coding sequence is TGTGCCAGCAGTTTCACAGACAATGAAAAACTGTTTTTT.

The chain links TRBV5-8 to TRBJ2-7, with 11 bases lining up with TRBD2. CDR1 is SGHTS and CDR2 is YDEGEE in the germline V gene. Trimming removed 0 bases from V and 5 bases from J; junction bases left unmatched: 7. CDR3 size: 16 residues. Here the CDR3 DNA reads TGTGCCAGCAGCTTGGGAACTAGCGGGAGTCCCCACGAGCAGTACTTC. Its protein is CASSLGTSGSPHEQYF.

V usage is TRBV10-3 and J usage is TRBJ2-1, with 7 bases lining up with TRBD2. V lost 6 bases and J lost 6; bases outside the gene matches: 2. The CDR3 runs to 12 residues. Germline values: CDR1 ENHRY, CDR2 SYGVKD. CDR3 amino acids: CAISGGINEQFF. CDR3 nucleotides: TGTGCCATCAGCGGGGGGATCAATGAGCAGTTCTTC.

The chain recombines TRBV29-1 with TRBJ1-1; D is uncertain. Trimming removed 4 bases from V and 3 bases from J, with 9 bases in between. CDR3 length: 12 amino acids. From germline, CDR1 is SQVTM and CDR2 ANQGSEA. The CDR3 sequence is CSVGAEHTEAFF. The CDR3 DNA is TGCAGCGTTGGGGCGGAGCACACTGAAGCTTTCTTT.

The chain has TRBV6-5 and TRBJ2-2, with 12 bases lining up with TRBD2. V gave up 4 bases and J gave up 7 bases; unmatched junction bases: 7. The CDR3 runs to 16 residues. Germline V gene sequence: CDR1 MNHEY, CDR2 SVGAGI. The CDR3 sequence: CASSLLAGGPNGELFF. CDR3 bases: TGTGCCAGCAGTTTGCTAGCGGGGGGGCCGAACGGGGAGCTGTTTTTT.

The chain links TRBV19 to TRBJ1-1, with unresolved D. This CDR3 region has 14 residues. V was pared by 5 bases and J by 4 bases, with 14 bases between. Germline V lookup: CDR1 LNHDA, CDR2 SQIVND (reference sequence). The CDR3 DNA reads TGTGCCAGTAGTCCCTTTGGGGTGGGCACTGAAGCTTTCTTT. This encodes CASSPFGVGTEAFF.

This clone occurred once. This chain uses TRBV27 with TRBJ2-3; 11 bases match TRBD2. The CDR3 has 15 amino acids. Germline CDR1 MNHEY, CDR2 SMNVEV (reference sequence). V gave up 5 bases and J gave up 4 bases; unmatched junction bases: 5. In DNA, the CDR3 is TGTGCCAGCAGTGAACTAGCGGGAGCCCCAGATACGCAGTATTTT. It yields the protein CASSELAGAPDTQYF.

The chain joins TRBV19 to TRBJ2-1; no firm D call. Germline CDR1 reads LNHDA; CDR2 reads SQIVND (reference sequence). CDR3 length: 13 residues. Trimming stripped 6 bases from V and 8 bases from J, with 14 bases between. CDR3 DNA: TGTGCCAGTAGCCCCGTGGTAAAATATGAGCAGTTCTTC. Residues: CASSPVVKYEQFF.

This chain links TRBV6-4 with TRBJ1-5; D unclear. The CDR3 runs to 13 residues. Germline V gene sequence: CDR1 MRHNA, CDR2 SNTAGT. Trimming stripped 5 bases from V and 1 base from J, with 6 bases between. CDR3: CASSPESNQPQHF. DNA for the CDR3: TGTGCCAGCAGTCCTGAGAGCAATCAGCCCCAGCATTTT.

The genes are TRBV5-1 and TRBJ1-1, with D possibly TRBD1 on 5 matching bases. CDR3 length: 14 residues. Germline V lookup: CDR1 SGHRS, CDR2 YFSETQ. V lost 2 bases and J 0 bases, leaving 8 bases between the germline ends. CDR3 bases: TGCGCCAGCAGCTTCCCGGGGGTGAACACTGAAGCTTTCTTT. Amino acids: CASSFPGVNTEAFF.

This chain connects TRBV7-8 to TRBJ2-1; D gene uncertain. From germline, CDR1 is SGHVS and CDR2 FQNEAQ. V lost 1 base to trimming and J lost 2 bases, with 9 bases between them. This CDR3 region has 15 residues. The CDR3 coding sequence is TGTGCCAGCAGCTTAGGGTATTTCCCCTACAATGAGCAGTTCTTC. Its protein is CASSLGYFPYNEQFF. The variable domain in full, with the rest retrieved from reference TRBV7-8 and TRBJ2-1, is GAGVSQSPRYKVAKRGQDVALRCDPISGHVSLFWYQQALGQGPEFLTYFQNEAQLDKSGLPSDRFFAERPEGSVSTLKIQRTQQEDSAVYLCASSLGYFPYNEQFFGPGTRLTVL.

This clone has a single count. The chain has TRBV2 and TRBJ1-5; D might be TRBD1 (5 bases). Trimming took off 6 bases at V and 10 bases at J, with 22 bases between the two ends. The CDR3 has 15 amino acids. CDR1 and CDR2 (germline): SNHLY, FYNNEI. Here the CDR3 DNA reads TGTGCCAGCAGAGCGGGGCAGGGCGCGTCCCGTCCCCAGCATTTT. Its translation is CASRAGQGASRPQHF.

J is TRBJ1-1 and V is TRBV7-9, with 7 bases matching TRBD1. Germline CDR1 and CDR2: SEHNR and FQNEAQ (reference sequence). With V trimmed by 6 bases and J by 6 bases, 13 bases remained unmatched. This CDR3 region has 15 residues. This chain's CDR3 is CASRPKDRLGPEAFF. The CDR3 bases are TGTGCCAGCAGACCTAAGGACAGGCTGGGGCCTGAAGCTTTCTTT.

The V gene is TRBV24-1, the J gene TRBJ2-1; D not certain. Trimming removed 9 bases at V and 1 base at J, with 9 bases between. Per germline, CDR1 KGHDR and CDR2 SFDVKD. The CDR3 has 13 residues. The CDR3 nucleotides read TGTGCCACCGGTGGGGTTTCCTACAATGAGCAGTTCTTC. Translated: CATGGVSYNEQFF.

The table lists this clone with a count of one. The chain combines TRBV24-1 with TRBJ2-5; unclear D gene. The V end was cut by 1 base, the J end by 5 bases, with 4 bases between. In germline, CDR1 is KGHDR, CDR2 SFDVKD. The CDR3 runs 12 residues. The CDR3 DNA reads as TGTGCCACCAGTGATTTAGCGGAGACCCAGTACTTC. It translates to CATSDLAETQYF.